The 9 T cell receptor beta chains reported below all come from one sample, sequenced in a study of T cells expressing NK-cell markers. After re-calling the 5' RACE reads, TCRdb lists one entry per CDR3 protein, DNA absent. Its clone listing holds about 390,000 distinct CDR3 sequences. The source material was blood T cells: a sorted CD56 or NKG2C T cell subset, CD4+ or CD8+ T cells, or bulk PBMC T cells (not recorded which). All receptors derive from a woman in her fifties or sixties in good health.

This rearrangement joins TRBV5-1 to TRBJ2-3; TCRdb indicates TRBD2, and absent DNA this call remains unverified. The CDR3 consists of 15 residues. Germline CDR1 and CDR2: SGHRS and YFSETQ. CDR3 sequence: CASSLAGGRTDTQYF.

The genes are TRBV11-2 and TRBJ2-4. CDR1 SGHAT and CDR2 FQNNGV come from the germline V gene. The CDR3 has 13 amino acids. The CDR3 reads CASSLEGRNIQYF. Full variable domain (missing parts from reference TRBV11-2 and TRBJ2-4): EAGVAQSPRYKIIEKRQSVAFWCNPISGHATLYWYQQILGQGPKLLIQFQNNGVVDDSQLPKDRFSAERLKGVDSTLKIQPAKLEDSAVYLCASSLEGRNIQYFGAGTRLSVL.

The V and J genes are TRBV7-8 and TRBJ1-5. This CDR3 comprises 15 residues. CDR1 and CDR2 (germline): SGHVS, FQNEAQ. The CDR3 spells CASSLSSGFNQPQHF.

This chain joins TRBV5-1 and TRBJ2-2; TCRdb designates TRBD2, a call that cannot be tested without DNA. In germline, CDR1 is SGHRS, CDR2 YFSETQ. This CDR3 has 14 amino acids. This CDR3 reads CASSPQSSDGELFF.

V usage is TRBV20-1 and J usage is TRBJ2-5; lacking DNA, the TRBD2 call made by TCRdb goes unchecked. This CDR3 comprises 15 residues. CDR1 DFQATT and CDR2 SNEGSKA come from the germline V gene (reference sequence). The CDR3 reads CSARSYAGGQETQYF.

V is TRBV12-5 and J is TRBJ2-3; TCRdb outputs TRBD1, but without DNA this stays unchecked. The CDR3 has 13 amino acids. Germline values: CDR1 LGHNT, CDR2 FRNRAP. The CDR3: CASGLDPRDAKYF.

The V gene is TRBV20-1, the J gene TRBJ2-3; TCRdb's assignment of TRBD2 cannot be checked, as there is no DNA. CDR1 and CDR2 (germline): DFQATT, SNEGSKA (reference sequence). CDR3 length: 13 residues. CDR3 amino acids: CSATEGRVGAQYF.

The chain recombines TRBV7-8 with TRBJ2-7; TCRdb designates TRBD1, a call that cannot be tested without DNA. CDR3 size: 15 residues. Germline lookup yields CDR1 SGHVS and CDR2 FQNEAQ. CDR3 region: CASSLAAGVSYEQYF.

The chain links TRBV7-2 to TRBJ2-1; TCRdb's D gene call, TRBD2, goes unchecked for lack of DNA. This CDR3 region has 18 residues. Per germline, CDR1 SGHTA and CDR2 FQGNSA. The CDR3 sequence: CASSRTRTSGRRNNEQFF.